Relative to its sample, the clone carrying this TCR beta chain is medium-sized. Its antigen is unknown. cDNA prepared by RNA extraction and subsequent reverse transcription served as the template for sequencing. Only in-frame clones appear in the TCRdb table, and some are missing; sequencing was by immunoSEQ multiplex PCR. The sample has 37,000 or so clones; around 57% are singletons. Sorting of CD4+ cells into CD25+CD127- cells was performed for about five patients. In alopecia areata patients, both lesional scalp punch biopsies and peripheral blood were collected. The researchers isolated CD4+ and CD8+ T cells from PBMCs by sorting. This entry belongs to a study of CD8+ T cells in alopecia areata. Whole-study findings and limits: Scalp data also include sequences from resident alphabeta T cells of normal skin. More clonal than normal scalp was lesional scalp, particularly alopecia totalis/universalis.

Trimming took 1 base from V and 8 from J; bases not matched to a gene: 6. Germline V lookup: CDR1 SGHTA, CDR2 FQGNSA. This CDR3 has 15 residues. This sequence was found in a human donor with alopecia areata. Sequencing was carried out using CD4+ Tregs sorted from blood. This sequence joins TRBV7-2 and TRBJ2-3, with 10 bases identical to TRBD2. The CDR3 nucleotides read TGTGCCAGCAGCTTAGGAGCGGGAGGGTCCCCTACGCAGTATTTT. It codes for CASSLGAGGSPTQYF. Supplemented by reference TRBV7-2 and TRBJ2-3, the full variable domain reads GAGVSQSPSNKVTEKGKDVELRCDPISGHTALYWYRQSLGQGLEFLIYFQGNSAPDKSGLPSDRFSAERTGGSVSTLTIQRTQQEDSAVYLCASSLGAGGSPTQYFGPGTRLTVL.